This T cell receptor beta chain was identified during a study of tumor-infiltrating lymphocytes in primary liver carcinoma (TCRdb year 2017). At the level of the whole study: Between late 2015 and early 2016, about 5 patients in China with histopathologically diagnosed primary liver carcinoma had their tumors surgically resected. Tumors of the five patients were stage T1-T3 N0M0 with maximum diameters of roughly 4 to 11 cm. Of the five patients (three men and two women, aged 30 to 69 years), four had hepatocellular carcinoma and one had combined HCC and intrahepatic cholangiocarcinoma. Each sample produced about 3.5 to 7.13 million productive TCRbeta reads, and read depth showed no significant difference between tissue types. High reproducibility was observed for the technical replicate repertoires, with mean shared-clone rates approximately 0.92 and correlation coefficients above 0.98. TCRbeta repertoire sequencing covered about 35 specimens from 5 patients: roughly 25 tumor regions, 5 adjacent noncancerous liver tissues and 5 peripheral blood samples. TCRbeta repertoire sequencing, expression microarrays and whole-exome sequencing were combined in the study across five regions of each liver tumor, with adjacent normal tissue and blood also included.

After removal of 6 bases from V and 3 bases from J, the junction retains 17 bases not matched to a gene. The CDR3 covers 17 residues, taking in both the cysteine and the phenylalanine. The read is trimmed to its CDR3 DNA, 51 bases read in frame from base 1. Details on this clonotype: Its antigen is unknown. No much larger clonotype is one base removed from it; base qualities were not supplied.

TCRbeta-specific cDNA was reverse-transcribed from roughly 500 ng total RNA using a constant-region primer and ProtoScript II reverse transcriptase. TCRbeta libraries were built with three nested multiplex PCR rounds, a slightly modified ARM-PCR procedure. The first two PCR rounds used multiplex TRBV1-TRBV30 forward primers with a Cbeta reverse primer, each for roughly 11 cycles. Sample barcodes and Illumina adapters were added in a final 25-cycle PCR with Deep VentR polymerase. Before sequencing, amplicons of 200-500 bp were gel-purified using a QIAquick gel extraction kit. An Illumina HiSeq 2500 was used to sequence the TCRbeta amplicons with 250-bp paired-end reads. The original pipeline was this. Trimmomatic v0.33 was used to quality-trim the reads, and FLASH v1.2.11 was used to merge paired reads so that full CDR3 sequences could be recovered. V, D and J germline segments were assigned to the rearranged TCRbeta sequences by MiGEC v1.2.1b. VDJtools v1.0.0 computed clonotype statistics and Shannon-Wiener diversity indices. To reduce sampling bias, subsequent analyses other than the diversity analysis used only the 250 most abundant clonotypes in each sample. The raw public data were reprocessed by TCRdb itself: fastp quality trimming at Q25, MiXCR clonotype calling, in-frame beta chains only. A single entry per CDR3 protein holds the most common genes and DNA from its merged rows. The V and J calls shown here were made by TCRdb, not taken from the authors' results. The sample yields approximately 210,000 distinct CDR3 sequences; roughly 61% were counted once. Roughly 7% of the sample goes to the ten largest clones.

TRIzol reagent was used to extract blood RNA from unsorted whole blood, while the DNeasy Blood & Tissue kit provided the germline DNA. Chronic HBV infection was present in the patients, and the patients were treatment-naive at sampling. Around 4 milliliters of peripheral blood were collected into K2EDTA tubes before surgery. Overall study outcomes, separate from this receptor: Since the samples were bulk and unsorted, there was no way to compare CD4+ and CD8+ T cell repertoires. Only a few patients were included in the study, and the authors note that the findings should be validated in a larger study. Because only the TCR beta chain was sequenced and unpaired alpha chains were not captured, true repertoire diversity is likely underestimated. Consistent with antigen-driven expansion, pairs of tumor regions showed higher repertoire overlap (mean approximately 35%) than either tumor-adjacent pairs (around 17%) or tumor-blood pairs (roughly 15%). A significantly larger repertoire fraction was made up by the top 250 clones in tumors than in blood (p = 0.039).

Rearrangement joined TRBV12-3 or TRBV12-4 to TRBJ2-7, with 7 middle bases fitting TRBD2. The TCR sequence derives from a woman in her sixties or seventies with primary liver carcinoma and hepatitis B virus infection. Sequenced sample: peripheral blood. The bases are TGTGCCAGCAGCCCATGGAAAGCGGGATGGCGTCACTACGAGCAGTACTTC. This codes for CASSPWKAGWRHYEQYF.